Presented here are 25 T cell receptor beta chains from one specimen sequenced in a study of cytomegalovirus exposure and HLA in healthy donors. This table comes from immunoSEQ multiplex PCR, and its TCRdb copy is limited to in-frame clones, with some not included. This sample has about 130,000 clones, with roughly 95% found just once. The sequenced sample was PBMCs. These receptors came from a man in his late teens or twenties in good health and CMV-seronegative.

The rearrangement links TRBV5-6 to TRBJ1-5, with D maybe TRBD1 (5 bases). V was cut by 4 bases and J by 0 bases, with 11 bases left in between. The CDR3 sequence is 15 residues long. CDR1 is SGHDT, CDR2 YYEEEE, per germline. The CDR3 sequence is CASSLGGGSNQPQHF. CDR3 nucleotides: TGTGCCAGCAGCCTGGGCGGGGGTAGCAATCAGCCCCAGCATTTT.

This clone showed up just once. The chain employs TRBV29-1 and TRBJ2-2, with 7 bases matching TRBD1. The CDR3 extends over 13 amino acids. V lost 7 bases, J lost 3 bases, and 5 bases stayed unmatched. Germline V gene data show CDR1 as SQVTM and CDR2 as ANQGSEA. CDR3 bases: TGCAGCGGACAGGGAACCTACACCGGGGAGCTGTTTTTT. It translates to CSGQGTYTGELFF.

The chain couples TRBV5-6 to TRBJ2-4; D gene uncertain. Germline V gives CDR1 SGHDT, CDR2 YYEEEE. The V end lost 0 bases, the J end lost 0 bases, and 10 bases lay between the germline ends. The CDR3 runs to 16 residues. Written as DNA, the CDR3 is TGTGCCAGCAGCTTGGGAACAGTTCTAGCCAAAAACATTCAGTACTTC. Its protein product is CASSLGTVLAKNIQYF.

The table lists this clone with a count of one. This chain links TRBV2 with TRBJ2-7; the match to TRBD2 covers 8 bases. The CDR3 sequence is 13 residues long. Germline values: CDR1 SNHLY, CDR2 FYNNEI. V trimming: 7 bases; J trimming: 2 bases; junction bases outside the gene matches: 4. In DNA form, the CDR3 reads TGTGCCAGCAAAGCGGGAGCCCCCTACGAGCAGTACTTC. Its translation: CASKAGAPYEQYF.

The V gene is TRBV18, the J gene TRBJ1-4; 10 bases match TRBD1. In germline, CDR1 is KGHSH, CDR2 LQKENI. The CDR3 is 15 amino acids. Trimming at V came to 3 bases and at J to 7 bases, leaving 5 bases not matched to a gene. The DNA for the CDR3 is TGTGCCAGCTCACCGTCCCGGGACAGGGGTGAAAAACTGTTTTTT. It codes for CASSPSRDRGEKLFF.

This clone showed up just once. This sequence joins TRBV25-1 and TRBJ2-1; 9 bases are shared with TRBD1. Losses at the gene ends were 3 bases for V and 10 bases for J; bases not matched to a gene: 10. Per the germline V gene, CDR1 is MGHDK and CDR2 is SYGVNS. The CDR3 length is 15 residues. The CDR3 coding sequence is TGTGCCAGCAGTGACCGGGACAGGGTATTACTCGAGCAGTTCTTC. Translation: CASSDRDRVLLEQFF.

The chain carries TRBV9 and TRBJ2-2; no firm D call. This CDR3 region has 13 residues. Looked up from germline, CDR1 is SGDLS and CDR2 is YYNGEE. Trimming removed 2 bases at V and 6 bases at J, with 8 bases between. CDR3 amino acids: CASSVSFPGELFF. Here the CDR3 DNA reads TGTGCCAGCAGCGTGAGCTTCCCCGGGGAGCTGTTTTTT.

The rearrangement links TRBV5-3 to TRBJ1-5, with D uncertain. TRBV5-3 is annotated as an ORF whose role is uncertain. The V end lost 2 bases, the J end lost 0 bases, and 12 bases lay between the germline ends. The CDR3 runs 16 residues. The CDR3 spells CARSFNPGSSNQPQHF. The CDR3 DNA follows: TGTGCCAGAAGCTTTAATCCGGGGTCTAGCAATCAGCCCCAGCATTTT.

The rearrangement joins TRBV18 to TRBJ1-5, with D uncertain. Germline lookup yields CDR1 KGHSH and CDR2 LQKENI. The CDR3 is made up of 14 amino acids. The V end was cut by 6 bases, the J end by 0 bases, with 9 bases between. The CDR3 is CASSGANSNQPQHF. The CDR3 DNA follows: TGTGCCAGCTCGGGAGCTAATAGCAATCAGCCCCAGCATTTT.

The CDR3, as DNA: TGTGCCAGCAAAGGGGGCGCGGGGGAGACCCAGTACTTC. This sequence encodes CASKGGAGETQYF. The chain employs TRBV11-3 and TRBJ2-5; weak D call: TRBD1 (7 bases). V lost 7 bases, J lost 5 bases, and 14 bases lay in between. CDR3 size: 13 residues. Germline V lookup: CDR1 SGHNT, CDR2 YENEEA.

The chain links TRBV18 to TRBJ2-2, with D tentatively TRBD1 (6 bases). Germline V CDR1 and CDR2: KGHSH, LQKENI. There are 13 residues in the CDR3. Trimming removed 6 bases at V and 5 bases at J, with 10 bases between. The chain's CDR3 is CASSLQGTGELFF. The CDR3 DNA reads TGTGCCAGCTCCTTACAGGGTACCGGGGAGCTGTTTTTT.

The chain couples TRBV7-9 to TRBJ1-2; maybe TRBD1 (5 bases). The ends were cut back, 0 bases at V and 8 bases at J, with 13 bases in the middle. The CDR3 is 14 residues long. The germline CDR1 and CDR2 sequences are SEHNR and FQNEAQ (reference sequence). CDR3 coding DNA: TGTGCCAGCAGCTTAGCGGGTCGGGGGGAAGGCTACACCTTC. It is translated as CASSLAGRGEGYTF.

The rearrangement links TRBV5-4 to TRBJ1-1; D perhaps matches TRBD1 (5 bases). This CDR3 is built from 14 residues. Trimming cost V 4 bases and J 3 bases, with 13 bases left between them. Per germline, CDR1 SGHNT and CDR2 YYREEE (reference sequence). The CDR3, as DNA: TGTGCCAGCAGCGGGGGAGGGGAGGACACTGAAGCTTTCTTT. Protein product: CASSGGGEDTEAFF. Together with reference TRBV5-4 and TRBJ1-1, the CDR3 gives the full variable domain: ETGVTQSPTHLIKTRGQQVTLRCSSQSGHNTVSWYQQALGQGPQFIFQYYREEENGRGNFPPRFSGLQFPNYSSELNVNALELDDSALYLCASSGGGEDTEAFFGQGTRLTVV.

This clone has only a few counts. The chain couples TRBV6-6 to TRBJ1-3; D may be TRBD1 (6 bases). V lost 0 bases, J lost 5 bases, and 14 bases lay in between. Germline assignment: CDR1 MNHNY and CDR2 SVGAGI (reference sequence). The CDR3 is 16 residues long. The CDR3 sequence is CASSYSDSNWRNTIYF. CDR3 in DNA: TGTGCCAGCAGTTACTCGGACAGCAACTGGAGAAACACCATATATTTT.

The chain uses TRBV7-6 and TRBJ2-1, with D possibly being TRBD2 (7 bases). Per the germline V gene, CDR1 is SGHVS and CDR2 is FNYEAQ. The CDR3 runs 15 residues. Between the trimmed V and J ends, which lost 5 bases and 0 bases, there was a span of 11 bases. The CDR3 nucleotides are TGTGCCAGCAGCCCCCGGGGGGCCTCCTACAATGAGCAGTTCTTC. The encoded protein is CASSPRGASYNEQFF.

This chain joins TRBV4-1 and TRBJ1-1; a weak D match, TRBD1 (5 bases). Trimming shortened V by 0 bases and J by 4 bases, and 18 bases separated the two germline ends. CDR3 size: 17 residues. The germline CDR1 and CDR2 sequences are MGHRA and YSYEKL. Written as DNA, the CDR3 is TGCGCCAGCAGCCAAGATCCGGCAGGGTGGGTGGGCACTGAAGCTTTCTTT. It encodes CASSQDPAGWVGTEAFF.

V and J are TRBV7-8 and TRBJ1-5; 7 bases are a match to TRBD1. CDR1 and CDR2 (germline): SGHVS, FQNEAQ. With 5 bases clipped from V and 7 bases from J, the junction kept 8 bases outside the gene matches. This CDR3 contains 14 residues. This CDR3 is CASSPRQGGQPQHF. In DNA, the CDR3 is TGTGCCAGCAGCCCTAGACAGGGCGGGCAGCCCCAGCATTTT.

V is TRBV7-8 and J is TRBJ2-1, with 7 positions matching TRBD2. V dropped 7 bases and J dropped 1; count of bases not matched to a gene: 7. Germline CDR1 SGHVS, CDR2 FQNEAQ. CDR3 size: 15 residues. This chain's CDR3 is CASTKREGSYNEQFF. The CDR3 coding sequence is TGTGCCAGCACCAAGAGGGAGGGATCCTACAATGAGCAGTTCTTC.

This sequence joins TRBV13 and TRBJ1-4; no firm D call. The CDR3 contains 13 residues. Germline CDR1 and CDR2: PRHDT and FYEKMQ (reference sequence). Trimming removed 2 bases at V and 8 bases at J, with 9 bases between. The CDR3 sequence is CASSLNVREKLFF. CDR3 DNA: TGTGCCAGCAGCTTAAATGTGCGAGAAAAACTGTTTTTT.

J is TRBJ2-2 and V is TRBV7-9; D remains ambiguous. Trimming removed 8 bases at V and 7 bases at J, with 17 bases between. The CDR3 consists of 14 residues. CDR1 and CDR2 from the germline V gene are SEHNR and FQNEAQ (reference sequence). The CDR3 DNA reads TGTGCCAGCGCGGCGGAGTCCATACGCGGGGAGCTGTTTTTT. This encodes CASAAESIRGELFF.

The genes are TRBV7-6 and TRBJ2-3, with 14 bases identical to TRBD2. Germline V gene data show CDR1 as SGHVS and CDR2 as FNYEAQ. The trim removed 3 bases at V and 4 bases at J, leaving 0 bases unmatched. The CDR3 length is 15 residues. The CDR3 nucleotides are TGTGCCAGCAGCTTGACTAGCGGGAGGGCAGATACGCAGTATTTT. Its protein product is CASSLTSGRADTQYF.

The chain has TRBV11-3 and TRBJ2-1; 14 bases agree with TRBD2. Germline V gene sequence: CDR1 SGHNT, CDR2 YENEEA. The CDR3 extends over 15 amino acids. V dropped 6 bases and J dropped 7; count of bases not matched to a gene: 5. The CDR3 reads CASRPTSGRANEQFF. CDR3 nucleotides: TGTGCCAGCAGACCGACTAGCGGGAGGGCGAATGAGCAGTTCTTC. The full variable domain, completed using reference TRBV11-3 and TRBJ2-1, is EAGVVQSPRYKIIEKKQPVAFWCNPISGHNTLYWYLQNLGQGPELLIRYENEEAVDDSQLPKDRFSAERLKGVDSTLKIQPAELGDSAVYLCASRPTSGRANEQFFGPGTRLTVL.

The CDR3 DNA reads as TGTGCCAGCAGCGGCACAGGGGGCGATGAGCAGTTCTTC. It is translated as CASSGTGGDEQFF. The V call is TRBV11-2, the J call TRBJ2-1; TRBD1 matches at 9 bases. In germline, CDR1 is SGHAT, CDR2 FQNNGV. Trimming cost V 5 bases and J 8 bases; bases outside gene matches: 4. The CDR3 extends over 13 amino acids.

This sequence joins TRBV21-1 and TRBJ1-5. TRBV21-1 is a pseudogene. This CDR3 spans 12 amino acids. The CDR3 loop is CASMGEDQPQHF. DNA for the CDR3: TGTGCCAGCATGGGGGAGGATCAGCCCCAGCATTTT.

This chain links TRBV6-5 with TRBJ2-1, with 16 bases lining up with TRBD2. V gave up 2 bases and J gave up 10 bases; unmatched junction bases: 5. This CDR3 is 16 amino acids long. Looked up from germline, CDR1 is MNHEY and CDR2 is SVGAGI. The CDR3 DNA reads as TGTGCCAGCAGTTACCCGGGACTAGCGGGAGGGAGGGAGCAGTTCTTC. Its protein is CASSYPGLAGGREQFF.